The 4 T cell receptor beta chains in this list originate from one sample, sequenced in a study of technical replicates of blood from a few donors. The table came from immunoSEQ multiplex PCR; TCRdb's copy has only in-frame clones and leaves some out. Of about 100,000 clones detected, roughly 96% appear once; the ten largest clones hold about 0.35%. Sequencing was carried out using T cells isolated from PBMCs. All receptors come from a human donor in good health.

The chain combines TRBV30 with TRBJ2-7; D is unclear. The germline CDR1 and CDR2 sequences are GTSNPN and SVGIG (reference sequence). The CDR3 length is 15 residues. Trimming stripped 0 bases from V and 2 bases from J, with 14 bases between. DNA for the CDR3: TGTGCCTGGAGTGTACGCAGATTACGCCCCTACGAGCAGTACTTC. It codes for CAWSVRRLRPYEQYF. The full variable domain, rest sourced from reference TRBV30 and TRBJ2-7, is SQTIHQWPATLVQPVGSPLSLECTVEGTSNPNLYWYRQAAGRGLQLLFYSVGIGQISSEVPQNLSASRPQDRQFILSSKKLLLSDSGFYLCAWSVRRLRPYEQYFGPGTRLTVT.

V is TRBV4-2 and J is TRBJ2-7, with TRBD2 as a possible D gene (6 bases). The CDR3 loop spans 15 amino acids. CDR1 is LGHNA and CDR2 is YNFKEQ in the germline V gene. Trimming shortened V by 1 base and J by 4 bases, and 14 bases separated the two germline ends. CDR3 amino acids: CASSQVSSGEYEQYF. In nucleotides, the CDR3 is TGTGCCAGCAGCCAAGTGTCGTCGGGGGAGTACGAGCAGTACTTC.

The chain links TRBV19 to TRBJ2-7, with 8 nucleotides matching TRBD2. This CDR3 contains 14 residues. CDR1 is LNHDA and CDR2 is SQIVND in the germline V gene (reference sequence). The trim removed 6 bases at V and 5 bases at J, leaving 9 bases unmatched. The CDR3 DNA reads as TGTGCCAGTAGCCTGAGGACTAGCTTGAACGAGCAGTACTTC. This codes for CASSLRTSLNEQYF. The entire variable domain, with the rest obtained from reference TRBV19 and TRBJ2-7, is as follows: DGGITQSPKYLFRKEGQNVTLSCEQNLNHDAMYWYRQDPGQGLRLIYYSQIVNDFQKGDIAEGYSVSREKKESFPLTVTSAQKNPTAFYLCASSLRTSLNEQYFGPGTRLTVT.

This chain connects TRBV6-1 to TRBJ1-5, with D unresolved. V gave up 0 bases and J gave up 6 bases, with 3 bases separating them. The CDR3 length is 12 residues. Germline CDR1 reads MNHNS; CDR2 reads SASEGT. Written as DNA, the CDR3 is TGTGCCAGCAGTGAAGCGCGTCAGCCCCAGCATTTT. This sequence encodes CASSEARQPQHF.